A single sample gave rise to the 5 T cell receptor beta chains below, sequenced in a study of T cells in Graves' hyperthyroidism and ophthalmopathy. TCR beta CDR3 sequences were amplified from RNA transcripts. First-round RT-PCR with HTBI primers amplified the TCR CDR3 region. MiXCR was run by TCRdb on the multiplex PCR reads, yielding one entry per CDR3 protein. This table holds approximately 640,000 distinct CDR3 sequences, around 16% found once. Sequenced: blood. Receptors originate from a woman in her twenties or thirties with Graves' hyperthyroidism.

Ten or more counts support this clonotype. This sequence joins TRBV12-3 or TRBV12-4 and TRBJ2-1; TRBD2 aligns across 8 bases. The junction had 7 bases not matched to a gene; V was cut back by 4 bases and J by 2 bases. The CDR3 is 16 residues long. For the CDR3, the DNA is TGTGCCAGCAGTTCCCACCAGGGACTAGCCTACAATGAGCAGTTCTTC. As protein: CASSSHQGLAYNEQFF.

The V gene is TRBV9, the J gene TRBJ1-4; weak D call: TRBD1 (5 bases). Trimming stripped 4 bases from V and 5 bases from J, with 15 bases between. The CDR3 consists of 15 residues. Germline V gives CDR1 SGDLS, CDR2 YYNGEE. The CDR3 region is CASSPRGALNEKLFF. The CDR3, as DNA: TGTGCCAGCAGCCCTAGAGGGGCCCTCAATGAAAAACTGTTTTTT.

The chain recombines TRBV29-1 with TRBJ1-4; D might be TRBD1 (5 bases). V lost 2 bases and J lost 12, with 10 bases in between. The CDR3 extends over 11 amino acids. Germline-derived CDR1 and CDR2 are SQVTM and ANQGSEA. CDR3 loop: CSVERQGQLFF. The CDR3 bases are TGCAGCGTTGAACGGCAGGGTCAACTGTTTTTT. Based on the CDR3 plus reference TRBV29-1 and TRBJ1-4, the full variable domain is SAVISQKPSRDICQRGTSLTIQCQVDSQVTMMFWYRQQPGQSLTLIATANQGSEATYESGFVIDKFPISRPNLTFSTLTVSNMSPEDSSIYLCSVERQGQLFFGSGTQLSVL.

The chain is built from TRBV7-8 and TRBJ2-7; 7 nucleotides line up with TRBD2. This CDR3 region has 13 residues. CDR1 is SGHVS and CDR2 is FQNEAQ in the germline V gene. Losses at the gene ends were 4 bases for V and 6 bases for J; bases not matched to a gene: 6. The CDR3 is CASSSPGLIEQYF. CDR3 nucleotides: TGTGCCAGCAGCTCCCCGGGACTAATCGAGCAGTACTTC.

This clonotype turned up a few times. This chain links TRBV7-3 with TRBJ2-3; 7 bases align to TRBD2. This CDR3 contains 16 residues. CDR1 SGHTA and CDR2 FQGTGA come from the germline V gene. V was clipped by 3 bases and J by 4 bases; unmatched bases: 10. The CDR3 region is CASSLDEGGRADTQYF. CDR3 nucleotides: TGTGCCAGCAGCTTGGATGAGGGAGGGCGGGCAGATACGCAGTATTTT.